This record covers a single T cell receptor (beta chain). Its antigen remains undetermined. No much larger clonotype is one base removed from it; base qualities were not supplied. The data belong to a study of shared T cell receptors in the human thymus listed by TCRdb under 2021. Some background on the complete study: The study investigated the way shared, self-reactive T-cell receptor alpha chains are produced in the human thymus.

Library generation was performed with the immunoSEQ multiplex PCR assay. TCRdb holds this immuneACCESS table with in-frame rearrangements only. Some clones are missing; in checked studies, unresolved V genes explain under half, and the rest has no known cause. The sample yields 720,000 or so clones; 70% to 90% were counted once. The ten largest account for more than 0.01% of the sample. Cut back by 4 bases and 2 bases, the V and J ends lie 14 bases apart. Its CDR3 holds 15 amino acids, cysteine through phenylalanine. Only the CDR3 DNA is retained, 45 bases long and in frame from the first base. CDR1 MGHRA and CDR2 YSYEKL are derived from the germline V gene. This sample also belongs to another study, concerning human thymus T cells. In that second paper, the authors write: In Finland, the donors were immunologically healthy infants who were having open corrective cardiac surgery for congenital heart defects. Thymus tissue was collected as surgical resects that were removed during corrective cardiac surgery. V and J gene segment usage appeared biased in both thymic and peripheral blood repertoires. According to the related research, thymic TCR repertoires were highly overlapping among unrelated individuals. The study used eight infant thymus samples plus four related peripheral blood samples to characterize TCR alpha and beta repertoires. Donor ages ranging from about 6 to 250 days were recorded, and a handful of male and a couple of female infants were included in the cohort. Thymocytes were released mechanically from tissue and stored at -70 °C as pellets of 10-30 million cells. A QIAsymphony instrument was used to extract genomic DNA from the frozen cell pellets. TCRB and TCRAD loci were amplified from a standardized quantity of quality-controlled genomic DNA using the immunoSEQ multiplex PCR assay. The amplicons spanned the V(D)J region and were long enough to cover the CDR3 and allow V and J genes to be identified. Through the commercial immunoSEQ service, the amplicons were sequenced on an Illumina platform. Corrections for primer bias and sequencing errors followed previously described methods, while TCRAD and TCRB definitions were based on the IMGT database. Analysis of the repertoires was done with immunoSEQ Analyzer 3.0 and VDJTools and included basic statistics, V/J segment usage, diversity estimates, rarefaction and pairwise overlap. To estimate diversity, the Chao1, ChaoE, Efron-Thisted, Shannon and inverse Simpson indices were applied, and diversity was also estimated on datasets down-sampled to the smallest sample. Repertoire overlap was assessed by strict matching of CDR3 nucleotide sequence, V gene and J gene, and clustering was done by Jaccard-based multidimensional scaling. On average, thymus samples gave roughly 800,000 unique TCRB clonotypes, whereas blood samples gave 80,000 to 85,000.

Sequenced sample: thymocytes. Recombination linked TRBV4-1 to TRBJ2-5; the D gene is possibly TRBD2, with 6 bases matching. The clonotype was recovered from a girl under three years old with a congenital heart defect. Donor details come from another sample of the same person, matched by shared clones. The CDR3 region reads CASSPRALAQETQYF. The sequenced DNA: TGCGCCAGCAGCCCCCGAGCACTAGCTCAAGAGACCCAGTACTTC.